The present TCR beta chain was sequenced within a study of T cell clonality in common variable immunodeficiency. Study observations and caveats: Common variable immunodeficiency TCR beta sequences reportedly had fewer deletions and N-nucleotide insertions. CVID subjects shared fewer TCRbeta clones than healthy controls did. The cause of increased CVID clonality remains unclear without subpopulation sequencing.

This clone occurred many times. Its antigen remains unidentified. The read ends 3 residues before the CDR3 terminus; that terminus is restored from the germline J gene. Other DNA sequences in this sample translate to the same CDR3. Donors gave roughly 5 to 8 ml heparinized peripheral whole blood. This CDR3 comprises 16 residues. V was clipped by 0 bases and J by 1 base, with 11 bases between them. Germline V gene lookup returns CDR1 SGHNT and CDR2 YYREEE (reference sequence). The protocol was immunoSEQ multiplex PCR, while the TCRdb copy is restricted to in-frame clones and leaves out a portion. The data show tens of thousands of clones, with none appearing a single time.

This chain joins TRBV5-4 and TRBJ1-3, with TRBD1 as a possible D gene (5 bases). The sequence came from a person between 18 and 70 years old in good health. Sequencing was done on a sample of peripheral blood mononuclear cells. The sequenced CDR3 bases are TGTGCCAGCAGCTTGGACGGACATCTATCTGGAAACACC. Protein product: CASSLDGHLSGNT. The whole CDR3 is CASSLDGHLSGNTIYF.